This entry is about one T cell receptor beta chain. Assay: immunoSEQ multiplex PCR; the TCRdb copy retains only in-frame clones and omits some. The table has approximately 150,000 clones, around 88% seen once. This record belongs to a study of blood T cell repertoires in COVID-19. V gave up 1 base and J gave up 9 bases, with 13 bases separating them. Germline CDR1 and CDR2: LGHNA and YNFKEQ. The CDR3 has 15 amino acids. The sequence came from a human donor in a cohort sampled during active COVID-19. Sequenced sample: peripheral blood. The chain uses TRBV4-2 and TRBJ1-6; D gene ambiguous. The CDR3 nucleotides read TGTGCCAGCAGCCAAGGGGCAGCACAAACTTCACCCCTCCACTTT. It yields the protein CASSQGAAQTSPLHF.